This T cell receptor beta chain was found in a study of blood T cell repertoires in COVID-19 (dated by TCRdb to 2019 to 2021). In the study overall: Collaborator samples came from the United States, Italy and Spain and covered acute and convalescent phases of COVID-19. The prospective study material was composed of cDNA or gDNA derived from T cells, B-cell-depleted T cells, or PBMCs. Deeply sampled blood TCRbeta repertoires from subjects exposed to, actively infected with, or recovered from COVID-19 were included in the dataset. The repertoires were released in a freely available public database meant as a resource for research on the immune response to SARS-CoV-2. Samples came from the ongoing ImmuneRACE study (first 160 participants) plus 1,254 subjects from 6 global collaborators. A de-identified subject ID, COVID-19 status, age in years and sex were almost always included in the sample metadata. Where available, HLA class I and class II types were obtained from metadata supplied by the sample provider rather than from assay-based typing.

The investigation overall reported the following: How much clinical and demographic metadata was included differed by source and by participant, and the metadata was provided uncurated.

One collaborating source in Seattle enrolled patients during active infection and followed them longitudinally through the course of disease. Collaborating institutions collected whole blood in K2EDTA tubes following their own protocols. For TCRbeta analysis, collaborator samples were shipped as frozen whole blood, as isolated PBMCs, or as DNA extracted from either sample type. Of note for this clone: This clone's antigen is unknown. Base qualities are missing; no much larger clone stands one base away.

TCRbeta CDR3 regions were amplified from genomic DNA by means of the immunoSEQ Assay, a bias-controlled multiplex PCR. For the original study's pipeline: Nucleated cell counts per sample were estimated from amplification of reference gene primers within the assay. To quantify the absolute abundance of each unique TCRbeta CDR3 rearrangement, sequence reads were collapsed and filtered. Productive Simpson clonality was computed per sample as the square root of Simpson's diversity index over productive rearrangements. In TCRdb, the immuneACCESS table is reduced to in-frame sequences with V and J assigned. These tables do not hold every clone; where another copy was compared, an unresolved V gene accounts for under half, and the others remain unexplained. For V, J and clone size, that table is used; D and trimming come from the DNA. This sample lists over 50,000 clones; almost 85% were detected once. Together, the top ten hold more than 15% of the sample.

Trimming leaves V shorter by 0 bases and J shorter by 8 bases, with the junction holding 5 bases beyond the gene matches. CDR1 and CDR2 are read off the germline V gene as SGDLS and YYNGEE. Including the terminal cysteine and phenylalanine, the CDR3 comprises 16 residues. This entry keeps only the CDR3 DNA: 48 bases, framed from base 1. The chain is assembled from TRBV9 and TRBJ2-3; 14 junctional bases match TRBD2. Material: peripheral blood. The TCR sequence derives from a man between 60 and 75 years old with COVID-19, enrolled during active disease. The CDR3 amino acid sequence is: CASSVVGTSGSGTQYF. The sequenced DNA: TGTGCCAGCAGCGTAGTCGGGACTAGCGGGAGTGGTACGCAGTATTTT.